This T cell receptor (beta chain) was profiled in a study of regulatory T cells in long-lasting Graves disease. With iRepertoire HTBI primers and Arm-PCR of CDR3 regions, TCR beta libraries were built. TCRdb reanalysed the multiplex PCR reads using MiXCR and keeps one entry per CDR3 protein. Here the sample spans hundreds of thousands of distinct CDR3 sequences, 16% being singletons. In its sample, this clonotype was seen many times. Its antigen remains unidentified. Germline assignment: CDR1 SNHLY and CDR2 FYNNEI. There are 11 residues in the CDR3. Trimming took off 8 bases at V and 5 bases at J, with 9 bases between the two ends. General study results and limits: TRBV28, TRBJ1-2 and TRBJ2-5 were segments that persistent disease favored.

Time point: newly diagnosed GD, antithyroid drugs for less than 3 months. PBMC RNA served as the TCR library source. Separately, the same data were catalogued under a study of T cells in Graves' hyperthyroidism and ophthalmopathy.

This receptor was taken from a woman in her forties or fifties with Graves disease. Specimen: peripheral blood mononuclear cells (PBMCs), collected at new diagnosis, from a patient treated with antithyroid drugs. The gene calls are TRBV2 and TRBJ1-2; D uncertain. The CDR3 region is CASFDVYGYTF. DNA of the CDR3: TGTGCCAGCTTCGACGTATATGGCTACACCTTC.